These 32 T cell receptor beta chains share one sample of origin, sequenced in a study of vaccination and CD4 T cells after COVID-19. No antigen is known for these receptors. The Oncomine TCR Beta short-read assay was applied to DNA of cultured CD4+ T cells. TCRdb reanalysed the PCR reads using MiXCR and keeps one entry per CDR3 protein. The profile shows approximately 15,000 distinct CDR3 sequences, about four fifths of them singletons. The treatment: roughly 10-day PBMC culture with coronavirus spike peptide pools or control peptides (ViraFEST assay). The sequenced sample was CD4+ T cells from blood, cultured in vitro. These receptors were obtained from a human donor who had recovered from COVID-19.

The rearrangement uses TRBV20-1 and TRBJ1-5, with 11 bases matching TRBD1. Germline V lookup: CDR1 DFQATT, CDR2 SNEGSKA (reference sequence). The CDR3 extends over 14 amino acids. With 1 base clipped from V and 7 bases from J, the junction kept 3 bases outside the gene matches. This CDR3 is CSARGTGGRQPQHF. DNA for the CDR3: TGCAGTGCTAGAGGGACAGGGGGCAGGCAGCCCCAGCATTTT.

This rearrangement joins TRBV20-1 to TRBJ2-3; 9 nucleotides match TRBD2. This CDR3 has 15 residues. Germline V gene lookup returns CDR1 DFQATT and CDR2 SNEGSKA (reference sequence). Trimming cost V 3 bases and J 8 bases; bases outside gene matches: 12. CDR3 in amino acids: CSASIPAAGGGTQYF. Here the CDR3 DNA reads TGCAGTGCTAGCATTCCCGCGGCGGGAGGGGGTACGCAGTATTTT.

The chain recombines TRBV28 with TRBJ2-7; D is uncertain. The CDR3 extends over 12 amino acids. V was trimmed by 4 bases and J by 0 bases, leaving 4 bases between them. Germline-derived CDR1 and CDR2 are MDHEN and SYDVKM. The CDR3: CASSSNSYEQYF. CDR3 nucleotides: TGTGCCAGCAGTTCTAACTCCTACGAGCAGTACTTC. Full variable domain (rest looked up from reference TRBV28 and TRBJ2-7): DVKVTQSSRYLVKRTGEKVFLECVQDMDHENMFWYRQDPGLGLRLIYFSYDVKMKEKGDIPEGYSVSREKKERFSLILESASTNQTSMYLCASSSNSYEQYFGPGTRLTVT.

The chain couples TRBV7-2 to TRBJ2-3, with D unresolved. Germline-derived CDR1 and CDR2 are SGHTA and FQGNSA. Trimming shortened V by 5 bases and J by 5 bases, and 14 bases separated the two germline ends. The CDR3 consists of 14 residues. The CDR3 sequence: CASSPSTAVDTQYF. The CDR3, as DNA: TGTGCCAGCAGCCCATCAACGGCGGTAGATACGCAGTATTTT.

The rearrangement uses TRBV20-1 and TRBJ1-4; D is uncertain. Germline lookup yields CDR1 DFQATT and CDR2 SNEGSKA (reference sequence). The germline V and J ends were trimmed by 7 bases and 5 bases, with 11 bases remaining between them. CDR3 length: 12 residues. The CDR3: CSVKIGNEKLFF. CDR3 DNA sequence: TGCAGTGTGAAGATCGGGAATGAAAAACTGTTTTTT.

The rearrangement joins TRBV2 to TRBJ2-5; D may be TRBD2 (7 bases). The germline CDR1 and CDR2 sequences are SNHLY and FYNNEI. The CDR3 spans 16 residues. Deletions cut 5 bases from V and 1 base from J, with 17 bases between. Here the CDR3 DNA reads TGTGCCAGCAGTAGGCACGGGGGGCGCGGCCAAGAGACCCAGTACTTC. This gives the protein CASSRHGGRGQETQYF.

V gene TRBV7-8 combines with J gene TRBJ1-2, with TRBD1 matching over 7 bases. Per germline, CDR1 SGHVS and CDR2 FQNEAQ. V dropped 1 base and J dropped 7; count of bases not matched to a gene: 6. The CDR3 has 14 residues. CDR3 region: CASSLEGTVSGYTF. CDR3 bases: TGTGCCAGCAGCTTAGAGGGGACAGTATCTGGCTACACCTTC.

The sample holds one count of this clonotype. The genes are TRBV6-1 and TRBJ1-1, with 7 bases matching TRBD1. The CDR3 loop spans 15 amino acids. The trim removed 5 bases at V and 4 bases at J, leaving 10 bases unmatched. Per the germline V gene, CDR1 is MNHNS and CDR2 is SASEGT. CDR3 loop: CASSRKQGITTEAFF. The CDR3 DNA follows: TGTGCCAGCAGTCGCAAACAGGGGATCACCACTGAAGCTTTCTTT.

This chain uses TRBV30 with TRBJ2-2, with 9 bases fitting TRBD1. CDR3 length equals 15 residues. Germline trimming cut 3 bases from V and 1 base from J; bases unmatched to any gene: 3. The V gene's germline CDR1 is GTSNPN and CDR2 SVGIG (reference sequence). CDR3 protein: CAWRGTGLNTGELFF. CDR3 DNA: TGTGCCTGGAGGGGGACAGGGCTGAACACCGGGGAGCTGTTTTTT. The full variable domain, rest sourced from reference TRBV30 and TRBJ2-2, is SQTIHQWPATLVQPVGSPLSLECTVEGTSNPNLYWYRQAAGRGLQLLFYSVGIGQISSEVPQNLSASRPQDRQFILSSKKLLLSDSGFYLCAWRGTGLNTGELFFGEGSRLTVL.

This chain joins TRBV2 and TRBJ1-2; no clear D gene. V dropped 8 bases and J dropped 4 bases, with 17 bases sitting between them. Germline CDR1 SNHLY, CDR2 FYNNEI. The CDR3 consists of 14 residues. CDR3 sequence (DNA): TGTGCCAGCCAAAGCGGGCACGCGGGCTATGGCTACACCTTC. This gives the protein CASQSGHAGYGYTF.

This chain connects TRBV30 to TRBJ1-1; D gene ambiguous. Looked up from germline, CDR1 is GTSNPN and CDR2 is SVGIG (reference sequence). Trimming pared 1 base from V and 3 bases from J, leaving 9 bases between. This CDR3 is 13 amino acids long. The CDR3 spells CAWSAEGYTEAFF. DNA of the CDR3: TGTGCCTGGAGTGCGGAGGGCTACACTGAAGCTTTCTTT.

This chain links TRBV6-1 with TRBJ1-5, with D uncertain. Trimming removed 6 bases at V and 4 bases at J, with 16 bases between. The germline gives CDR1 MNHNS, CDR2 SASEGT. This CDR3 spans 15 amino acids. CDR3 in amino acids: CASSTRAMGNQPQHF. The CDR3 DNA sequence: TGTGCCAGCAGCACCCGGGCCATGGGGAATCAGCCCCAGCATTTT.

The chain carries TRBV19 and TRBJ1-2, with 7 positions matching TRBD1. Losses at the gene ends were 8 bases for V and 2 bases for J; bases not matched to a gene: 2. This CDR3 comprises 12 residues. The germline gives CDR1 LNHDA, CDR2 SQIVND (reference sequence). CDR3 DNA sequence: TGTGCCAGTCGGGACAGCAACTATGGCTACACCTTC. This encodes CASRDSNYGYTF. Filled out from reference TRBV19 and TRBJ1-2, the complete variable domain reads DGGITQSPKYLFRKEGQNVTLSCEQNLNHDAMYWYRQDPGQGLRLIYYSQIVNDFQKGDIAEGYSVSREKKESFPLTVTSAQKNPTAFYLCASRDSNYGYTFGSGTRLTVV.

The V gene is TRBV7-2, the J gene TRBJ2-5, with D unclear. Germline V gene lookup returns CDR1 SGHTA and CDR2 FQGNSA. The length of the CDR3 is 12 residues. V was trimmed by 3 bases and J by 5 bases, leaving 7 bases between them. The DNA for the CDR3 is TGTGCCAGCAGCTTGGCCAGGGAGACCCAGTACTTC. Its protein product is CASSLARETQYF.

V usage is TRBV7-2 and J usage is TRBJ2-4; 8 bases line up with TRBD1. Germline CDR1 is SGHTA and CDR2 is FQGNSA. CDR3 size: 14 residues. J was trimmed by 4 bases and V by 5 bases; bases with no gene match: 4. CDR3 residues: CASSVTGVKNIQYF. For the CDR3, the DNA is TGTGCCAGCAGCGTGACAGGGGTGAAAAACATTCAGTACTTC.

The rearrangement links TRBV7-3 to TRBJ2-5; TRBD2 is a possible D gene (6 bases). The germline V and J ends were trimmed by 5 bases and 5 bases, with 18 bases remaining between them. Germline V gene sequence: CDR1 SGHTA, CDR2 FQGTGA. This CDR3 region has 15 residues. CDR3 nucleotides: TGTGCCAGCAGCCCCCGACCCCTGGCGGGGGAGACCCAGTACTTC. It is translated as CASSPRPLAGETQYF.

The genes are TRBV9 and TRBJ1-1; D perhaps matches TRBD1 (5 bases). This CDR3 comprises 15 residues. The germline V gene has CDR1 SGDLS and CDR2 YYNGEE. V shed 0 bases and J shed 1 base, with 10 bases lying between them. The CDR3: CASSVVPGTNTEAFF. The CDR3 DNA is TGTGCCAGCAGCGTAGTCCCAGGGACGAACACTGAAGCTTTCTTT.

This clonotype was picked up one time. The chain recombines TRBV28 with TRBJ1-5; D may be TRBD1 (6 bases). Germline CDR1 MDHEN, CDR2 SYDVKM. Trimming removed 5 bases at V and 4 bases at J, with 15 bases between. This CDR3 spans 15 amino acids. The DNA of the CDR3 is TGTGCCAGCAGTGGAGCGTGGACAGCAAATCAGCCCCAGCATTTT. Translating it yields CASSGAWTANQPQHF.

The chain couples TRBV15 to TRBJ2-1; 8 bases fit TRBD1. CDR1 is LNHNV, CDR2 YYDKDF, per germline (reference sequence). CDR3 size: 13 residues. The V and J ends lost 3 bases and 9 bases, in that order; junction bases with no gene match: 4. The DNA of the CDR3 is TGTGCCACCAGCAGGGACAGGGATAGTGAGCAGTTCTTC. Its protein product is CATSRDRDSEQFF.

This chain joins TRBV6-2 or TRBV6-3 and TRBJ2-5; tentatively, D is TRBD2 (6 bases). The CDR3 runs to 15 residues. Germline CDR1 is MNHEY and CDR2 is SVGEGT. With 7 bases removed from V and 5 bases from J, the gap between germline ends came to 20 bases. The CDR3 region is CASTAPPGGVETQYF. The CDR3 coding sequence is TGTGCCAGCACCGCCCCCCCGGGCGGGGTGGAGACCCAGTACTTC.

The rearrangement links TRBV7-9 to TRBJ2-7, with D unclear. From germline, CDR1 is SEHNR and CDR2 FQNEAQ (reference sequence). CDR3 length equals 14 residues. V gave up 8 bases and J gave up 3 bases, with 17 bases separating them. CDR3 bases: TGTGCCAGCGCCCCAGACGGGCCAGTCTACGAGCAGTACTTC. Translation: CASAPDGPVYEQYF.

This chain links TRBV28 with TRBJ1-6, with a possible D match to TRBD1 (5 bases). The CDR3 has 14 amino acids. Germline CDR1 MDHEN, CDR2 SYDVKM. V was shortened by 6 bases and J by 7 bases, with 13 bases between the two germline ends. CDR3 in amino acids: CASSLGLSNSPLHF. The CDR3 bases are TGTGCCAGCAGCCTGGGGCTATCCAATTCACCCCTCCACTTT.

The chain links TRBV20-1 to TRBJ1-1; a weak D match, TRBD1 (6 bases). CDR3 length equals 14 residues. Germline assignment: CDR1 DFQATT and CDR2 SNEGSKA (reference sequence). V was shortened by 2 bases and J by 2 bases, with 12 bases between the two germline ends. This CDR3 is CSARPGAGNTEAFF. In DNA form, the CDR3 reads TGCAGTGCTAGACCGGGGGCGGGAAACACTGAAGCTTTCTTT.

This clonotype turned up a few times. The rearrangement uses TRBV6-1 and TRBJ1-1; weak D call: TRBD1 (5 bases). V dropped 7 bases and J dropped 5 bases, with 17 bases sitting between them. The CDR3 loop spans 14 amino acids. Germline V gene lookup returns CDR1 MNHNS and CDR2 SASEGT. CDR3 loop: CASMVGGRGTEAFF. CDR3 nucleotides: TGTGCCAGCATGGTGGGGGGGAGAGGGACTGAAGCTTTCTTT.

The chain employs TRBV7-2 and TRBJ1-2; D is unclear. Trimming shortened V by 0 bases and J by 2 bases, and 4 bases separated the two germline ends. The CDR3 consists of 13 residues. Germline assignment: CDR1 SGHTA and CDR2 FQGNSA. The CDR3 coding sequence is TGTGCCAGCAGCTTAGCAGGGAACTATGGCTACACCTTC. Protein sequence: CASSLAGNYGYTF.

The chain uses TRBV6-1 and TRBJ1-2, with 7 nucleotides matching TRBD1. From germline, CDR1 is MNHNS and CDR2 SASEGT. V was clipped by 11 bases and J by 7 bases; unmatched bases: 7. The length of the CDR3 is 11 residues. The CDR3 nucleotides are TGTGCCGGAAACAGGGGTGGTGGCTACACCTTC. This encodes CAGNRGGGYTF.

Of note for this clonotype: An end of the junction differs from the germline gene, which may be a read error. This CDR3 is CASSETKPYDEQFF. CDR3 nucleotide sequence: TGTGCCAGCAGCGAGACGAAGCCCTACGATGAGCAGTTCTTC. V usage is TRBV7-4 and J usage is TRBJ2-1; no clear D. This CDR3 comprises 14 residues. Germline V gives CDR1 SGHVT, CDR2 SQSDAQ.

This clonotype was counted a single time. The chain uses TRBV28 and TRBJ2-1; 9 nucleotides line up with TRBD2. V shed 6 bases, J shed 7 bases, and the junction held 4 bases outside the gene matches. The length of the CDR3 is 13 residues. CDR1 is MDHEN, CDR2 SYDVKM, per germline. CDR3 nucleotides: TGTGCCAGCAGCCCGGGACTAGCAAATGAGCAGTTCTTC. It translates to CASSPGLANEQFF.

V is TRBV7-9 and J is TRBJ2-3, with D maybe TRBD2 (5 bases). Germline assignment: CDR1 SEHNR and CDR2 FQNEAQ (reference sequence). The CDR3 extends over 14 amino acids. Trimming pared 5 bases from V and 1 base from J, leaving 10 bases between. CDR3 loop: CASSLGLGTDTQYF. CDR3 in DNA: TGTGCCAGCAGCCTTGGACTGGGCACAGATACGCAGTATTTT.

Only a few counts were recorded for this clonotype. The chain joins TRBV20-1 to TRBJ1-6; D not certain. Germline lookup yields CDR1 DFQATT and CDR2 SNEGSKA (reference sequence). Trimming removed 0 bases at V and 9 bases at J, with 12 bases between. There are 14 residues in the CDR3. As DNA, the CDR3 is TGCAGTGCTAGAGATTACGGGGTTGCTTCACCCCTCCACTTT. This codes for CSARDYGVASPLHF.

The rearrangement uses TRBV19 and TRBJ2-3; 8 nucleotides agree with TRBD2. Germline V CDR1 and CDR2: LNHDA, SQIVND (reference sequence). The CDR3 runs to 17 residues. J was trimmed by 2 bases and V by 7 bases; bases with no gene match: 14. DNA of the CDR3: TGTGCCAGTACCCCCGGGGGGGCGAGGGGATACACAGATACGCAGTATTTT. Translated, it gives CASTPGGARGYTDTQYF.

The V gene is TRBV7-2, the J gene TRBJ2-7; D unclear. CDR1 is SGHTA and CDR2 is FQGNSA in the germline V gene. The CDR3 contains 12 residues. V was cut by 5 bases and J by 3 bases, with 8 bases left in between. CDR3 nucleotides: TGTGCCAGCAGCAGAGGACGCTACGAGCAGTACTTC. It translates to CASSRGRYEQYF.